This TCR beta chain was profiled in a study of blood T cells in healthy people across ages. Primers used in a second PCR of roughly 6 to 11 cycles were a sample-barcoded 5' primer and a J-beta primer mix. TCRdb re-analysed the 5' RACE reads in MiXCR, keeping a single row per CDR3 protein. Here the sample spans some 1.7 million distinct CDR3 sequences, approximately 30% being singletons. This CDR3 contains 14 residues. Germline CDR1 KGHSH, CDR2 LQKENI. The J segment lost 4 bases and the V segment lost 5 bases, leaving 7 bases of the junction unmatched. The chain joins TRBV18 to TRBJ2-5, with 7 positions matching TRBD2. The sample consisted of blood. This clonotype originated in a woman aged 25 to 39 in good health. The CDR3 DNA reads TGTGCCAGCTCAAGGCGGGAGAATCCAGAGACCCAGTACTTC. It is translated as CASSRRENPETQYF. The full variable domain, completed using reference TRBV18 and TRBJ2-5, is NAGVMQNPRHLVRRRGQEARLRCSPMKGHSHVYWYRQLPEEGLKFMVYLQKENIIDESGMPKERFSAEFPKEGPSILRIQQVVRGDSAAYFCASSRRENPETQYFGPGTRLLVL.